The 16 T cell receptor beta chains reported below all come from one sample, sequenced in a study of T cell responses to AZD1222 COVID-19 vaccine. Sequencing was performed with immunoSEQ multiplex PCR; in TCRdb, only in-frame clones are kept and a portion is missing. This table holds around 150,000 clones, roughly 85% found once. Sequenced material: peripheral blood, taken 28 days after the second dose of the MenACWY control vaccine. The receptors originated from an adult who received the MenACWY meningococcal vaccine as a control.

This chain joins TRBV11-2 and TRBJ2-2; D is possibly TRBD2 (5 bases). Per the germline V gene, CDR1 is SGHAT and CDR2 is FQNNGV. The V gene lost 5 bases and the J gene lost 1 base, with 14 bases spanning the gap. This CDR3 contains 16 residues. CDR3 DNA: TGTGCCAGCAGCCACACCCACGGGATGAACACCGGGGAGCTGTTTTTT. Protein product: CASSHTHGMNTGELFF.

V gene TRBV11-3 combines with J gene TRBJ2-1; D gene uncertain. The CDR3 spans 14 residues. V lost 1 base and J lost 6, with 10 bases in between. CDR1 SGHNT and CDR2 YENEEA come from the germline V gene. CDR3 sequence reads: CASSLGWPGNEQFF. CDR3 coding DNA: TGTGCCAGCAGCTTAGGCTGGCCGGGCAATGAGCAGTTCTTC.

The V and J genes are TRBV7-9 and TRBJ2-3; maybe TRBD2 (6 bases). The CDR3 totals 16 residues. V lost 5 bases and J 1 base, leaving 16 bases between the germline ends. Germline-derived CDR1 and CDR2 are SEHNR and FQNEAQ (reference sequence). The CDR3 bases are TGTGCCAGCAGCCTGGACGGGAGTGGAGGCACAGATACGCAGTATTTT. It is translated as CASSLDGSGGTDTQYF.

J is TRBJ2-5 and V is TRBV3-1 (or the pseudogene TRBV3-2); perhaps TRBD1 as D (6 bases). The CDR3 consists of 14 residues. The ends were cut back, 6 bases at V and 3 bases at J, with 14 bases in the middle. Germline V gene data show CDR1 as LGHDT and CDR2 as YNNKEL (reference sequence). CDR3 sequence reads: CASRQLGAKETQYF. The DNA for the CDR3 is TGTGCCAGCAGGCAATTGGGGGCAAAAGAGACCCAGTACTTC.

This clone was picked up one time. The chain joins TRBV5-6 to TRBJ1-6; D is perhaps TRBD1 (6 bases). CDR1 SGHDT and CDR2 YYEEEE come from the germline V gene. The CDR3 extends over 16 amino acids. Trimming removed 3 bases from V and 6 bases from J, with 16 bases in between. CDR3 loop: CASSSAPHRVNSPLHF. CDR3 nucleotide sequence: TGTGCCAGCAGCTCGGCCCCCCACAGGGTTAATTCACCCCTCCACTTT.

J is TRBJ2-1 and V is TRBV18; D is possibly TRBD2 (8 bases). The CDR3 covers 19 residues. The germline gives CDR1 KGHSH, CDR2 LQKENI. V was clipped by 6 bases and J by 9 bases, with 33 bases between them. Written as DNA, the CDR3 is TGTGCCAGCTCCGTACTACCTCAAAAGACTAGCGCAGGGGGTACTGAGCAGTTCTTC. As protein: CASSVLPQKTSAGGTEQFF.

This chain's CDR3 is CASSPKAVGPVNTEAFF. The CDR3 DNA sequence: TGTGCCAGCTCACCGAAGGCTGTGGGACCGGTGAACACTGAAGCTTTCTTT. The chain employs TRBV18 and TRBJ1-1; possibly TRBD1 for D (5 bases). The length of the CDR3 is 17 residues. CDR1 is KGHSH, CDR2 LQKENI, per germline. V was clipped by 3 bases and J by 0 bases, with 17 bases between them.

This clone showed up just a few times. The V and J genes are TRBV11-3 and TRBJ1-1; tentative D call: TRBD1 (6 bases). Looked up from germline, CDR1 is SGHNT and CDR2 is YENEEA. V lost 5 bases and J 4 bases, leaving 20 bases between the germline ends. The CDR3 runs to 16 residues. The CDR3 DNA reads TGTGCCAGCAGCCCAAGAGGACAGTACGCGGGCACTGAAGCTTTCTTT. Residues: CASSPRGQYAGTEAFF.

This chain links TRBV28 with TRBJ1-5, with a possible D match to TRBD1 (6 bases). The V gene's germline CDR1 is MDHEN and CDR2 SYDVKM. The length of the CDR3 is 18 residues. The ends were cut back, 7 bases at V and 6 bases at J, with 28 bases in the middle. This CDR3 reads CASTEVYRGAGVRQPQHF. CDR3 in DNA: TGTGCCAGCACGGAAGTGTATCGGGGTGCAGGGGTCCGTCAGCCCCAGCATTTT.

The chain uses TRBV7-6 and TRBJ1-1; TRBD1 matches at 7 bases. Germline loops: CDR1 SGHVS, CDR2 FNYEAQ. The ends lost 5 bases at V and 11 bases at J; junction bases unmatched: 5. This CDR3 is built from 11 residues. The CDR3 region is CASSPGGAAFF. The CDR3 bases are TGTGCCAGCAGCCCAGGGGGGGCTGCTTTCTTT.

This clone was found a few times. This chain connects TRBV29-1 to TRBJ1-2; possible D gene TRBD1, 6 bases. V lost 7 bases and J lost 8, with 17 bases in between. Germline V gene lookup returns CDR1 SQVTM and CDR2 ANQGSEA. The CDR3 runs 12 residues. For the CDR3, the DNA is TGCAGCGCCGGACAGTTTGGGGACGGCTACACCTTC. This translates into CSAGQFGDGYTF.

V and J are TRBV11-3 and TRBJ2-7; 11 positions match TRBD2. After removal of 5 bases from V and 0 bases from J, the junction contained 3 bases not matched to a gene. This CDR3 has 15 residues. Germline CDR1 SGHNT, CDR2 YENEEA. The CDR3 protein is CASSHGLAGSYEQYF. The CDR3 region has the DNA TGTGCCAGCAGCCACGGACTAGCGGGCTCCTACGAGCAGTACTTC.

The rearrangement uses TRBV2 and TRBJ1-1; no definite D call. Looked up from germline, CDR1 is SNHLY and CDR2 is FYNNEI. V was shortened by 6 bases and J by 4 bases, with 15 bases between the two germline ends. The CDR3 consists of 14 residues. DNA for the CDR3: TGTGCCAGCAGCAATGGATTAGGAGGCACTGAAGCTTTCTTT. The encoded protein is CASSNGLGGTEAFF.

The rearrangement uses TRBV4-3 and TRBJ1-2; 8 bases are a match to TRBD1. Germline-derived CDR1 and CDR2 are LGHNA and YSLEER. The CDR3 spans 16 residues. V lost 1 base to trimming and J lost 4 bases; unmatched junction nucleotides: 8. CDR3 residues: CASSQAAIGQGYGYTF. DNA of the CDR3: TGCGCCAGCAGCCAAGCTGCCATAGGACAGGGCTATGGCTACACCTTC.

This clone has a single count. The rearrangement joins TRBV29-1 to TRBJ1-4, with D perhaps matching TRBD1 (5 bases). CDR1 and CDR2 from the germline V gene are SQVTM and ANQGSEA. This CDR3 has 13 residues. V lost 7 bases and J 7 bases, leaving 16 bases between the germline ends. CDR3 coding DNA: TGCAGCGCTCTCGGGGCAGGGCGTGAAAAACTGTTTTTT. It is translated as CSALGAGREKLFF.

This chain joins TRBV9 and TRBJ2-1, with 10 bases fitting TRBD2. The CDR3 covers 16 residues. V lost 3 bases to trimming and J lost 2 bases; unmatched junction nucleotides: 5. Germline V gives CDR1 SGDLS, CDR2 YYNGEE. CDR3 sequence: CASSASGTSAYNEQFF. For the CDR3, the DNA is TGTGCCAGCAGCGCCTCCGGGACTAGCGCCTACAATGAGCAGTTCTTC.